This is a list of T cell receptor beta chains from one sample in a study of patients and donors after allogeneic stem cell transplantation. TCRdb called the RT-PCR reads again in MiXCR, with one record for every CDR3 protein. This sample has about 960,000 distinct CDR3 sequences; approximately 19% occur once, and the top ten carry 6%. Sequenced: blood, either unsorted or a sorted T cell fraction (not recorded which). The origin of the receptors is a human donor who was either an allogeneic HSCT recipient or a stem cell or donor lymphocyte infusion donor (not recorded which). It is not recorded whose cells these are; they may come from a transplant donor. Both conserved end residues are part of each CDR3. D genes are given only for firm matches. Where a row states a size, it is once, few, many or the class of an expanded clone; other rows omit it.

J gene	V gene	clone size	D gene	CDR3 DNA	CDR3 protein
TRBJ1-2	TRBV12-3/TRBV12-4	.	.	TGTGCCAGCAGTTTACGGTCTTTGGCGGGGCGACTAGGGGGCTACACCTTC	CASSLRSLAGRLGGYTF
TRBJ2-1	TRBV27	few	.	TGTGCCAGCAGTGAGCGGGTAGGCATCTACAATGAGCAGTTCTTC	CASSERVGIYNEQFF
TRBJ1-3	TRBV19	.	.	TGTGCCAGTAGTATAACCGGGACTTCCGTCTCTGGAAACACCATATATTTT	CASSITGTSVSGNTIYF
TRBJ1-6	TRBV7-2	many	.	TGTGCCAGCAGCTTAAGCCCGGGAAATTCACCCCTCCACTTT	CASSLSPGNSPLHF
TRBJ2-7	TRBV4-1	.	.	TGCGCCAGCAGCAAACAGGTTACCTACGAGCAGTACTTC	CASSKQVTYEQYF
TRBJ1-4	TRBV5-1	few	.	TGCGCCAGCAGCTTGAATTCAGGGAACGAAAAACTGTTTTTT	CASSLNSGNEKLFF
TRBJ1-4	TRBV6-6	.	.	TGTGCCAGCAGCTTTGACAGACGTGAAAAACTGTTTTTT	CASSFDRREKLFF
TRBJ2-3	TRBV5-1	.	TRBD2	TGCGCCAGCAGTCAGAGCGGGGGGCCGGGAGATACGCAGTATTTT	CASSQSGGPGDTQYF
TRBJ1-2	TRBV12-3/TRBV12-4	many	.	TGTGCCAGCAGTTTAATTTCCCGAGGCTACACCTTC	CASSLISRGYTF
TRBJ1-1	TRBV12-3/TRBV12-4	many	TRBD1	TGTGCCAGCAGTCTAGCCGGGACAGGGGCTGAAGCTTTCTTT	CASSLAGTGAEAFF
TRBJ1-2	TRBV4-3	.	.	TGCGCCAGCAGCCAAGAGTGGGAATCCTATGGCTACACCTTC	CASSQEWESYGYTF
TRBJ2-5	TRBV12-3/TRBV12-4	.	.	TGTGCCAGCAGTTTGGGGGCGGCCCAGTACTTC	CASSLGAAQYF
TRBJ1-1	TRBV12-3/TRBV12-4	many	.	TGTGCCAGCAACAGATACACTGAAGCTTTCTTT	CASNRYTEAFF
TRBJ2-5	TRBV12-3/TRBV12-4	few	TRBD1	TGTGCCAGCAGACCTGGAAAGACAGGGGATGGGGAGACCCAGTACTTC	CASRPGKTGDGETQYF
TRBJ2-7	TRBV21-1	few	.	TGTGCCAGCAGCCCCCTTTCCGGCGGGAGCTCCTACGAGCAGTACTTC	CASSPLSGGSSYEQYF
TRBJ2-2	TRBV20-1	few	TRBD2	TGCAGTGCTAGAGCCCACCCTCGCCCGGGAGGCATTGACACCGGGGAGCTGTTTTTT	CSARAHPRPGGIDTGELFF
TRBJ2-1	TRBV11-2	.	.	TGTGCCAGCAGCCTAGGGATCGTTTCGACGCAGCTCTTCGCCTACAATGAGCAGTTCTTC	CASSLGIVSTQLFAYNEQFF
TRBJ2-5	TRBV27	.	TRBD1	TGTGCCAGCAGTTCCGGGACAGGGGGTGGGAAGACCCAGTACTTC	CASSSGTGGGKTQYF
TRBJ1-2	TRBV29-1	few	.	TGCAGCGTTGAACTCCGGGGTGGAGGTGGCTACACCTTC	CSVELRGGGGYTF
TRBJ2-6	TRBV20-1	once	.	TGCAGTGCTAGACGGGCAGGGAGATCTGGGGCCAACGTCCTGACTTTC	CSARRAGRSGANVLTF
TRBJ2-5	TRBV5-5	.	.	TGTGCCAGCAGCTCTTTTAGCGGAACGATCCAAGAGACCCAGTACTTC	CASSSFSGTIQETQYF
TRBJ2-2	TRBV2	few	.	TGTGCCAGCAGTGCTACAGCTCCTACCGGGGAGCTGTTTTTT	CASSATAPTGELFF
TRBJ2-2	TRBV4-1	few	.	TGCGCCAGCAGGCTAGAGGGAGTAAACACCGGGGAGCTGTTTTTT	CASRLEGVNTGELFF
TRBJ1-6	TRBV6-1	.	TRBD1	TGTGCCAGCAGAATCACAGGGGACGCGAATTCACCCCTCCACTTT	CASRITGDANSPLHF
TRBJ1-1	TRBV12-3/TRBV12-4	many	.	TGTGCCAGCAGTTTAGCGTCCCCACGTAACACTGAAGCTTTCTTT	CASSLASPRNTEAFF
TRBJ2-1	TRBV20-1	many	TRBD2	TGCAGTGCTAAAAGGACTAGCGGCTATAGCTCCTACAATGAGCAGTTCTTC	CSAKRTSGYSSYNEQFF